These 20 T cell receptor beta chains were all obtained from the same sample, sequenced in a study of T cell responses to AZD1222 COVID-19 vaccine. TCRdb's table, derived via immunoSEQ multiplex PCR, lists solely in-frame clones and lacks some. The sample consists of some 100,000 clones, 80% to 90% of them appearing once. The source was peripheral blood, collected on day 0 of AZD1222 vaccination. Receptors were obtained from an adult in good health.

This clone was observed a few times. CDR3: CASGPGLIVGELFF. In DNA, the CDR3 is TGTGCCAGCGGACCGGGCCTAATAGTCGGGGAGCTGTTTTTT. J is TRBJ2-2 and V is TRBV11-2; the D is unclear. The CDR3 spans 14 residues. Germline V CDR1 and CDR2: SGHAT, FQNNGV. V was shortened by 8 bases and J by 7 bases, with 17 bases between the two germline ends.

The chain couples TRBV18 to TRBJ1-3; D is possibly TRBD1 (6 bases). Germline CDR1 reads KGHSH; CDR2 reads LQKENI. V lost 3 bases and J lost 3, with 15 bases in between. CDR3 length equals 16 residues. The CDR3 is CASSPLQGDSGNTIYF. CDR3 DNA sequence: TGTGCCAGCTCACCCCTACAGGGTGACAGTGGAAACACCATATATTTT.

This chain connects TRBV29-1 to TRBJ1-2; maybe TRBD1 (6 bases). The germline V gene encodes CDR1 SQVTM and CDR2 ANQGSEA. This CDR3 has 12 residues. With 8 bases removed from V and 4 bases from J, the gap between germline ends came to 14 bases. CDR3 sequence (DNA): TGCAGCCCTTCGGGAGGGGGCTATGGCTACACCTTC. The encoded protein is CSPSGGGYGYTF.

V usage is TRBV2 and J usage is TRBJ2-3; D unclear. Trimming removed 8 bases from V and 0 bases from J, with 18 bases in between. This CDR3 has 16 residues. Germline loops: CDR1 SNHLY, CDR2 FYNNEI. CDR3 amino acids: CASGLFELLSTDTQYF. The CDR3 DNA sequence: TGTGCCAGCGGGCTCTTCGAACTTTTAAGCACAGATACGCAGTATTTT.

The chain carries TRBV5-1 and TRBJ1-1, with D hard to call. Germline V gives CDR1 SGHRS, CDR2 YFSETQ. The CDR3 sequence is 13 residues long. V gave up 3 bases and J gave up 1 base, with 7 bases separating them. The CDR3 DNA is TGCGCCAGCAGCTCCGACCCGAACACTGAAGCTTTCTTT. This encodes CASSSDPNTEAFF.

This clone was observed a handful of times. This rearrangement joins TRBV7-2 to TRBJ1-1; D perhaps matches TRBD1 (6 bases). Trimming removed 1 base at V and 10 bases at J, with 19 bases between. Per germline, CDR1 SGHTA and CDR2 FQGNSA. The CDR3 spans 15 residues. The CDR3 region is CASSLDLSGGRLAFF. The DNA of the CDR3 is TGTGCCAGCAGCTTAGATCTTTCGGGGGGGCGACTAGCTTTCTTT.

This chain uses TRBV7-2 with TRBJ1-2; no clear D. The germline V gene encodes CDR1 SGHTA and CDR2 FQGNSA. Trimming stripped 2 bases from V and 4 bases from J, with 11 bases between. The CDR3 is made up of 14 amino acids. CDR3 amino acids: CASSLSGGSYGYTF. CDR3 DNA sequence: TGTGCCAGCAGCTTATCGGGAGGTAGCTATGGCTACACCTTC.

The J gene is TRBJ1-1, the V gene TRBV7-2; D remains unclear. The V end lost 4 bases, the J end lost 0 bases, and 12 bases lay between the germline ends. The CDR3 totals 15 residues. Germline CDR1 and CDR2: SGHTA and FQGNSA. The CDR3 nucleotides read TGTGCCAGCAGCTCGCCGGGTTACATGAACACTGAAGCTTTCTTT. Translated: CASSSPGYMNTEAFF. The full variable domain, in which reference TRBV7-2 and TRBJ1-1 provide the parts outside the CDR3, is GAGVSQSPSNKVTEKGKDVELRCDPISGHTALYWYRQSLGQGLEFLIYFQGNSAPDKSGLPSDRFSAERTGGSVSTLTIQRTQQEDSAVYLCASSSPGYMNTEAFFGQGTRLTVV.

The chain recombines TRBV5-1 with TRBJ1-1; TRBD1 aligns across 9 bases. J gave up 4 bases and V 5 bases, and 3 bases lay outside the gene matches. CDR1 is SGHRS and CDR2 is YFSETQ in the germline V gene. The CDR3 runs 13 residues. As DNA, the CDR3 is TGCGCCAGCAGTTCACAGGGGGCCACTGAAGCTTTCTTT. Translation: CASSSQGATEAFF. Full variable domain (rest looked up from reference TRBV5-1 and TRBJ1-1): KAGVTQTPRYLIKTRGQQVTLSCSPISGHRSVSWYQQTPGQGLQFLFEYFSETQRNKGNFPGRFSGRQFSNSRSEMNVSTLELGDSALYLCASSSQGATEAFFGQGTRLTVV.

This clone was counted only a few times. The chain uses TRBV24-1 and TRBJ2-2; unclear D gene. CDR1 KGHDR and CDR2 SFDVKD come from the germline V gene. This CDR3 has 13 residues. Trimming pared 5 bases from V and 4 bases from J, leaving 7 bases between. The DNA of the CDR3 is TGTGCCACCAGTGTTGTAGGCACCGGGGAGCTGTTTTTT. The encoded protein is CATSVVGTGELFF.

The CDR3: CASRVASSSYEQYF. The CDR3 region has the DNA TGTGCCAGTAGGGTAGCATCAAGCTCCTACGAGCAGTACTTC. The chain recombines TRBV19 with TRBJ2-7; D is ambiguous. Germline V lookup: CDR1 LNHDA, CDR2 SQIVND (reference sequence). With 6 bases removed from V and 0 bases from J, the gap between germline ends came to 12 bases. The CDR3 length is 14 residues.

The CDR3 region is CASSISTSVNTEAFF. Here the CDR3 DNA reads TGTGCCAGTAGTATAAGTACCTCCGTGAACACTGAAGCTTTCTTT. The chain joins TRBV19 to TRBJ1-1; D is uncertain. Per the germline V gene, CDR1 is LNHDA and CDR2 is SQIVND (reference sequence). This CDR3 spans 15 amino acids. V was trimmed by 2 bases and J by 0 bases, leaving 10 bases between them.

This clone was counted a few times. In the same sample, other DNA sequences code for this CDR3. The CDR3 spells CASSYGGGNQPQHF. The CDR3 DNA follows: TGTGCCAGCAGTTACGGGGGGGGCAATCAGCCCCAGCATTTT. V usage is TRBV6-2 or TRBV6-3 and J usage is TRBJ1-5, with D maybe TRBD1 (5 bases). V lost 2 bases, J lost 2 bases, and 7 bases lay in between. The germline gives CDR1 MNHEY, CDR2 SVGEGT. The CDR3 is made up of 14 amino acids.

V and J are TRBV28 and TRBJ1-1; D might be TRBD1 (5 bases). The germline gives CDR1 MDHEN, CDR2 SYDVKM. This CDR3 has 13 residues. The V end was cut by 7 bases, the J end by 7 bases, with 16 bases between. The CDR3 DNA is TGTGCCAGCAACCGGGGGAGTCGCGGTGAAGCTTTCTTT. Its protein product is CASNRGSRGEAFF.

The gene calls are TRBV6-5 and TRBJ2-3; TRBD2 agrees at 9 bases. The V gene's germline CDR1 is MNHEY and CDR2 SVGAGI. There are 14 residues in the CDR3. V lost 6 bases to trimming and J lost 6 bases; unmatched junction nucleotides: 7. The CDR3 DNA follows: TGTGCCAGCAGCCGCGGGGGGGCCGGGGATACGCAGTATTTT. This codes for CASSRGGAGDTQYF.

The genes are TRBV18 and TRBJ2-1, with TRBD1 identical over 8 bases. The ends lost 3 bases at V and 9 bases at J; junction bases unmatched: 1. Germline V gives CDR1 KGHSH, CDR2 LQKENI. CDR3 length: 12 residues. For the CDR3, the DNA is TGTGCCAGCTCACCGGACAGGGTTGAGCAGTTCTTC. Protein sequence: CASSPDRVEQFF.

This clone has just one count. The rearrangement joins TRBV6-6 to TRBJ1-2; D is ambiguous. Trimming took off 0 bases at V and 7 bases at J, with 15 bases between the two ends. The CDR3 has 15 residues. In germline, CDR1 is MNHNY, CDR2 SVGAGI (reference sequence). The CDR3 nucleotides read TGTGCCAGCAGTTACTCCCCGGAGGGCCGGGGTGGCTACACCTTC. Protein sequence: CASSYSPEGRGGYTF.

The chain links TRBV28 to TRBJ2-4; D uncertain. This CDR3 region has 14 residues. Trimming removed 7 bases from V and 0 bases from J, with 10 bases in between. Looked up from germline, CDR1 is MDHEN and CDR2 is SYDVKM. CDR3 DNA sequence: TGTGCCAGCATACAAGGCGGAGCCAAAAACATTCAGTACTTC. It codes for CASIQGGAKNIQYF.

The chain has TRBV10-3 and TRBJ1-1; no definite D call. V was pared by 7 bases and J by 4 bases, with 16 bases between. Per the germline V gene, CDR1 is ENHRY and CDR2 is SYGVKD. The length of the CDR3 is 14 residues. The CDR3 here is CAIKPTEKGTEAFF. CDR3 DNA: TGTGCCATCAAACCTACCGAGAAGGGCACTGAAGCTTTCTTT.

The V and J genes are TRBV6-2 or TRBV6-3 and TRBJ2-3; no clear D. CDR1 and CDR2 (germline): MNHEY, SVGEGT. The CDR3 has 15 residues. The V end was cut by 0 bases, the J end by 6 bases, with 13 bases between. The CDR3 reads CASSYSIGNDDTQYF. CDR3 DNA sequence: TGTGCCAGCAGTTACTCGATAGGGAATGACGATACGCAGTATTTT.